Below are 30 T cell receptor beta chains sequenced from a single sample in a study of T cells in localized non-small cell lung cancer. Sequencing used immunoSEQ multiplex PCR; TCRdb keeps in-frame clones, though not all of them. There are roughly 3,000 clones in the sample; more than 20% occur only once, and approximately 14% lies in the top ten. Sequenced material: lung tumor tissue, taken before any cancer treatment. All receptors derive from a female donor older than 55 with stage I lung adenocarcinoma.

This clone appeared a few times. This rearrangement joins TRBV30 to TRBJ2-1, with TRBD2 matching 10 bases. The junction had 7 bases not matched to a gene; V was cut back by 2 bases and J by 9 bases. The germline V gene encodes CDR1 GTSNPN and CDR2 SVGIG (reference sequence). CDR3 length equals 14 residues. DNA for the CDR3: TGTGCCTGGAGTCTTGGCTTAGCGGGAGGTGAGCAGTTCTTC. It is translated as CAWSLGLAGGEQFF.

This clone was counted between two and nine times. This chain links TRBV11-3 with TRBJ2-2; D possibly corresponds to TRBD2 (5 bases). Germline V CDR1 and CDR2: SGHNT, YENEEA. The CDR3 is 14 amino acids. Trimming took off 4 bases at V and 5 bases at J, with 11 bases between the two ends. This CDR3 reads CASSYVRGTGELFF. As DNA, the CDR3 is TGTGCCAGCAGCTATGTTAGAGGGACCGGGGAGCTGTTTTTT.

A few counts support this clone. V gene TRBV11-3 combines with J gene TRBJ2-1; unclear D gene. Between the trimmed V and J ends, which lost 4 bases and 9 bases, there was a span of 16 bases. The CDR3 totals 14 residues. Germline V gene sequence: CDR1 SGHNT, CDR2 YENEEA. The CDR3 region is CASSSPKENGEQFF. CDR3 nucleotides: TGTGCCAGCAGCTCACCGAAGGAGAACGGTGAGCAGTTCTTC.

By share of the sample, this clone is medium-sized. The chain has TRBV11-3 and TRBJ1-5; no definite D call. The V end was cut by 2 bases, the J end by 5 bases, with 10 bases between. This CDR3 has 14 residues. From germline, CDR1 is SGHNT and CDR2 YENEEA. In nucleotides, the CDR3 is TGTGCCAGCAGCTTATCCGACCAATATCAGCCCCAGCATTTT. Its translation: CASSLSDQYQPQHF.

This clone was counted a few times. As DNA, the CDR3 is TGTGCCAGTAGTAGTAATAGGCAGCCCCAGCATTTT. It translates to CASSSNRQPQHF. This chain joins TRBV19 and TRBJ1-5; D uncertain. The germline CDR1 and CDR2 sequences are LNHDA and SQIVND (reference sequence). This CDR3 is 12 amino acids long. Trimming removed 4 bases from V and 7 bases from J, with 8 bases in between.

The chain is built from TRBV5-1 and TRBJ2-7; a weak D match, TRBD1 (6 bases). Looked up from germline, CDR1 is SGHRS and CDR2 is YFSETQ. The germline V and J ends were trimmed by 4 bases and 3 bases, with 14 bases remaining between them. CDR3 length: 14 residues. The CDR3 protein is CASSHPDRIYEQYF. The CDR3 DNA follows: TGCGCCAGCAGCCACCCGGACAGAATCTACGAGCAGTACTTC. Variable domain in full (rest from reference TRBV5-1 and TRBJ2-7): KAGVTQTPRYLIKTRGQQVTLSCSPISGHRSVSWYQQTPGQGLQFLFEYFSETQRNKGNFPGRFSGRQFSNSRSEMNVSTLELGDSALYLCASSHPDRIYEQYFGPGTRLTVT.

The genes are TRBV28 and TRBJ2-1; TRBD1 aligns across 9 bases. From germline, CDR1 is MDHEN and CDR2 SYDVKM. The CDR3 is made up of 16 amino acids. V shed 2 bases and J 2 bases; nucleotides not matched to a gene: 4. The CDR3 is CASSLGHRGPYNEQFF. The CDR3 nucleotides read TGTGCCAGCAGTTTAGGACACAGGGGGCCCTACAATGAGCAGTTCTTC. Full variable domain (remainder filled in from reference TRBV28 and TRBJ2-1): DVKVTQSSRYLVKRTGEKVFLECVQDMDHENMFWYRQDPGLGLRLIYFSYDVKMKEKGDIPEGYSVSREKKERFSLILESASTNQTSMYLCASSLGHRGPYNEQFFGPGTRLTVL.

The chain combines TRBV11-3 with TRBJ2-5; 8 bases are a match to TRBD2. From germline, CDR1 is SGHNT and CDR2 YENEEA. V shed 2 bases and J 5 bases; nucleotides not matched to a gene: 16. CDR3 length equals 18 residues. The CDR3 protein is CASSLTSRGGGIAETQYF. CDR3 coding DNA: TGTGCCAGCAGCTTAACTTCTCGGGGGGGAGGTATCGCTGAGACCCAGTACTTC.

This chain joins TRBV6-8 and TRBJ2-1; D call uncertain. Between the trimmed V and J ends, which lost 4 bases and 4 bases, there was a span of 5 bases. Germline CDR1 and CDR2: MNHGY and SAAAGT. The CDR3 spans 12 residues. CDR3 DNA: TGTGCCAGCAGTTCCGGATACAATGAGCAGTTCTTC. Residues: CASSSGYNEQFF.

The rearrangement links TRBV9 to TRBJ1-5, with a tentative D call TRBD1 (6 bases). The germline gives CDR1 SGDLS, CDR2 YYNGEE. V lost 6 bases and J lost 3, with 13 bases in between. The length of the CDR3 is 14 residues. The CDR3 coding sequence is TGTGCCAGCAACACAGGGACCCTCAATCAGCCCCAGCATTTT. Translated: CASNTGTLNQPQHF.

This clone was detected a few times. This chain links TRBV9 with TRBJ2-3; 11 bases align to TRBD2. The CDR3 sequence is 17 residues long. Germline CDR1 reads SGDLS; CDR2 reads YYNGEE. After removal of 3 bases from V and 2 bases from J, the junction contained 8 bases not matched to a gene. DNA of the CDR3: TGTGCCAGCAGCGGTAGCGGGGGGGACAGAACCACAGATACGCAGTATTTT. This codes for CASSGSGGDRTTDTQYF.

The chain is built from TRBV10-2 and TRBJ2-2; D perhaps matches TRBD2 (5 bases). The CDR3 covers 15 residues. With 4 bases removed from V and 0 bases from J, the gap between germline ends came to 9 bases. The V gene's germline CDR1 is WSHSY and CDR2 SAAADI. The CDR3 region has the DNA TGCGCCAGCAGTGGAGCGGATACGAACACCGGGGAGCTGTTTTTT. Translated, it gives CASSGADTNTGELFF.

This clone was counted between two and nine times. CDR3 sequence reads: CASSLGEMGYGYTF. The CDR3 DNA reads as TGTGCCAGCAGCTTAGGGGAAATGGGCTATGGCTACACCTTC. This chain connects TRBV11-3 to TRBJ1-2; D unclear. Germline V CDR1 and CDR2: SGHNT, YENEEA. V gave up 1 base and J gave up 4 bases, with 10 bases separating them. The length of the CDR3 is 14 residues.

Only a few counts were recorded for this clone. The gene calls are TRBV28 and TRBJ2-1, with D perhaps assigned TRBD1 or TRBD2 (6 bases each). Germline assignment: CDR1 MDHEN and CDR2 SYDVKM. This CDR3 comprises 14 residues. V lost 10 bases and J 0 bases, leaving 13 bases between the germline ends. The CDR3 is CAIARGPSYNEQFF. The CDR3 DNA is TGTGCCATTGCCCGGGGGCCCTCCTACAATGAGCAGTTCTTC.

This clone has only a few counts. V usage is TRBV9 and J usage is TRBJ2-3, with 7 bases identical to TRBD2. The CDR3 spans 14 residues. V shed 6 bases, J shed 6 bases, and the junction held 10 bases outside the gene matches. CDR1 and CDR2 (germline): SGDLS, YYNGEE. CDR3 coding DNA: TGTGCCAGCAAAGAATCTAGCGGCCGCGATACGCAGTATTTT. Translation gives CASKESSGRDTQYF.

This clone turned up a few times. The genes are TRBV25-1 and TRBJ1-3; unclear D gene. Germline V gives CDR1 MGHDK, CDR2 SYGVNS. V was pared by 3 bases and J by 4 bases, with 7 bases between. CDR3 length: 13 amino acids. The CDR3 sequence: CASSEYTGNTIYF. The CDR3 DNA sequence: TGTGCCAGCAGTGAGTACACGGGAAACACCATATATTTT.

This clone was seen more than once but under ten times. The CDR3: CAISEASSGNTIYF. DNA of the CDR3: TGTGCCATCAGTGAGGCCAGCTCTGGAAACACCATATATTTT. The chain uses TRBV10-3 and TRBJ1-3; D not certain. V was trimmed by 2 bases and J by 0 bases, leaving 5 bases between them. The CDR3 spans 14 residues. Per the germline V gene, CDR1 is ENHRY and CDR2 is SYGVKD.

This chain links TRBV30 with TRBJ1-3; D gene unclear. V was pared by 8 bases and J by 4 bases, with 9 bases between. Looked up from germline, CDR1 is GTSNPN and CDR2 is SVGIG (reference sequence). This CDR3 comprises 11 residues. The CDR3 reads CAQIGGNTIYF. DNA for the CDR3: TGTGCCCAGATCGGCGGAAACACCATATATTTT.

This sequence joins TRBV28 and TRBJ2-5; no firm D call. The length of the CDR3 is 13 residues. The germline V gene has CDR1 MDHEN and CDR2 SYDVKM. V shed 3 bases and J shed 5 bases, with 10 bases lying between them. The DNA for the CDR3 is TGTGCCAGCAGTTTTCGGCGGTCGGAGACCCAGTACTTC. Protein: CASSFRRSETQYF. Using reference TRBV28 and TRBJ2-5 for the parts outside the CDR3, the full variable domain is DVKVTQSSRYLVKRTGEKVFLECVQDMDHENMFWYRQDPGLGLRLIYFSYDVKMKEKGDIPEGYSVSREKKERFSLILESASTNQTSMYLCASSFRRSETQYFGPGTRLLVL.

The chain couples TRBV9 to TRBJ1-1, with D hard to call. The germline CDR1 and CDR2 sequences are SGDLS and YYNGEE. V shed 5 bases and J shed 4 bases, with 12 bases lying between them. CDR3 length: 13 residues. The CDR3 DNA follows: TGTGCCAGCAGTGTCGTCCCTGGCACTGAAGCTTTCTTT. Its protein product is CASSVVPGTEAFF.

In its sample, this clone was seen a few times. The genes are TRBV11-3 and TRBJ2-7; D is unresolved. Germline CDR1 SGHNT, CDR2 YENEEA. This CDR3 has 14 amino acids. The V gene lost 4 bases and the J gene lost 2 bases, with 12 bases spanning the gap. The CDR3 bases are TGTGCCAGCAGCTCTTATCCGGGCCCCTACGAGCAGTACTTC. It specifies CASSSYPGPYEQYF.

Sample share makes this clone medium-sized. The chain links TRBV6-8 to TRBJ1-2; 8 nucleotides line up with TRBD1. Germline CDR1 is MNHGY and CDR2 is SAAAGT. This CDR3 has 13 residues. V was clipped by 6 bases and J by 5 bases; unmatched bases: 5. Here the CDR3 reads CASRTGVGYGYTF. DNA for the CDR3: TGTGCCAGCAGGACAGGGGTTGGTTATGGCTACACCTTC.

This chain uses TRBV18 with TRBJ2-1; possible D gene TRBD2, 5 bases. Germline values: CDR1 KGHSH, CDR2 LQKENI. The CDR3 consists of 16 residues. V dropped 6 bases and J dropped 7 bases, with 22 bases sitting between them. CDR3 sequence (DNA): TGTGCCAGCTCCCCATTTCCTAGCTCATGGGGAAATGAGCAGTTCTTC. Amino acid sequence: CASSPFPSSWGNEQFF.

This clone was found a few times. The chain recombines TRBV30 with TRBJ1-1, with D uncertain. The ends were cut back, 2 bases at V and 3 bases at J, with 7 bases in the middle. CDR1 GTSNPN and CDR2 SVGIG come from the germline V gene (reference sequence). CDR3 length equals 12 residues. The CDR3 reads CAWSRGDTEAFF. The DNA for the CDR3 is TGTGCCTGGAGTCGGGGTGACACTGAAGCTTTCTTT.

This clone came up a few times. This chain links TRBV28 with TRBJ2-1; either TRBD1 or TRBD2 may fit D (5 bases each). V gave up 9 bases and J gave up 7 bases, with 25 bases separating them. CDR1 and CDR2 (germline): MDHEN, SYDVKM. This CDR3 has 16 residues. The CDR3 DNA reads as TGTGCCAGACCCGCTGTCAGGGAGTTAAATGCGAATGAGCAGTTCTTC. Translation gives CARPAVRELNANEQFF.

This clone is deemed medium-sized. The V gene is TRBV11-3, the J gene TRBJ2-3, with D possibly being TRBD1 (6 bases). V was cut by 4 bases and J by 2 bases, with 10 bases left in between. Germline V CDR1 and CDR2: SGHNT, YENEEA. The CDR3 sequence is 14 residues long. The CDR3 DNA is TGTGCCAGCAGCTCGACAGGTGACACAGATACGCAGTATTTT. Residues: CASSSTGDTDTQYF.

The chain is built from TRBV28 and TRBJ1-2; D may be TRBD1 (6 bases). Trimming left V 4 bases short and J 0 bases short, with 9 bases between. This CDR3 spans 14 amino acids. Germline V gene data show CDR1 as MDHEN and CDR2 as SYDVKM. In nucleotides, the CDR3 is TGTGCCAGCAGTTACAGGGTATCTAACTATGGCTACACCTTC. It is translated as CASSYRVSNYGYTF.

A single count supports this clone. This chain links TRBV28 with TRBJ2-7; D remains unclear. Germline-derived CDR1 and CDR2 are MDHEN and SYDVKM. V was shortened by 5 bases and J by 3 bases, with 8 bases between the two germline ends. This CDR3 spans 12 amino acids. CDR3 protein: CASSQSYYEQYF. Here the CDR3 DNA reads TGTGCCAGCAGTCAATCCTACTACGAGCAGTACTTC.

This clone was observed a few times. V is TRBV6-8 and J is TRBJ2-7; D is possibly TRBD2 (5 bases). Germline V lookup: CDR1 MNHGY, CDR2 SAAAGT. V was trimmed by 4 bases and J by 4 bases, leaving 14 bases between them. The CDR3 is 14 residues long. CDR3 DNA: TGTGCCAGCAGTTCCATCCGTACTAGTTACGAGCAGTACTTC. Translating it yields CASSSIRTSYEQYF.

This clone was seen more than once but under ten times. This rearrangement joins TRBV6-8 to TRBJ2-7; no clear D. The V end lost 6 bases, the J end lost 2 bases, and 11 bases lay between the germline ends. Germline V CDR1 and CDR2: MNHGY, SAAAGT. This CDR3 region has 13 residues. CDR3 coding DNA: TGTGCCAGCAGGCTTACCTTAACCTACGAGCAGTACTTC. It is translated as CASRLTLTYEQYF.